The sequence of this T cell receptor (beta chain) was determined in a study of CD8 T cells in ankylosing spondylitis. Study-level findings and limits: Disease-linked clones proved CD8+ and comparatively uncommon in peripheral blood. Significantly higher representation of disease-linked clones was reported for matched ankylosing spondylitis synovial fluid. Ankylosing spondylitis blood appeared to carry a characteristic TCR beta motif of roughly eight highly homologous variants.

This clonotype was counted only a few times. What it binds is unknown. Using quantitative 5'-RACE with molecular barcodes, the authors made TCR beta libraries. TCRdb used MiXCR to reprocess the 5' RACE reads, holding one entry per CDR3 protein. This sample has about 360,000 distinct CDR3 sequences, with about 15% found just once. This TCR was recovered from a male donor with ankylosing spondylitis or in good health (not recorded which). The sample was blood, either unsorted or a sorted T cell fraction (not recorded which).

The CDR3 nucleotides read TGCGCCAGCAGCTTGATAACAAATCTTTACAATGAGCAGTTCTTC. Translation: CASSLITNLYNEQFF. The chain uses TRBV5-1 and TRBJ2-1; the D is unclear. Looked up from germline, CDR1 is SGHRS and CDR2 is YFSETQ. This CDR3 contains 15 residues. Trimming took off 1 base at V and 4 bases at J, with 12 bases between the two ends. Filled out from reference TRBV5-1 and TRBJ2-1, the complete variable domain reads KAGVTQTPRYLIKTRGQQVTLSCSPISGHRSVSWYQQTPGQGLQFLFEYFSETQRNKGNFPGRFSGRQFSNSRSEMNVSTLELGDSALYLCASSLITNLYNEQFFGPGTRLTVL.